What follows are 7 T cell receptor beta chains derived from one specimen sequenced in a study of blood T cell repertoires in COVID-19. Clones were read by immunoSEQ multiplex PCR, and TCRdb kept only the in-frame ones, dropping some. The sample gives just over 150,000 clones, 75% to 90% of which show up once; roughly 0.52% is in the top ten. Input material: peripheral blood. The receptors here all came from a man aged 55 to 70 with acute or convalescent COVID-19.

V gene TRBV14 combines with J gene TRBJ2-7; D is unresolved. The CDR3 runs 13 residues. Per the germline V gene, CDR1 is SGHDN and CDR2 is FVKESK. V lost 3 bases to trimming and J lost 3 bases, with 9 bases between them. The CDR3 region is CASSQFLLYEQYF. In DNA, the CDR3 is TGTGCCAGCAGCCAGTTCCTCCTCTACGAGCAGTACTTC. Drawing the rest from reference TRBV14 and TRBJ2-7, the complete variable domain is EAGVTQFPSHSVIEKGQTVTLRCDPISGHDNLYWYRRVMGKEIKFLLHFVKESKQDESGMPNNRFLAERTGGTYSTLKVQPAELEDSGVYFCASSQFLLYEQYFGPGTRLTVT.

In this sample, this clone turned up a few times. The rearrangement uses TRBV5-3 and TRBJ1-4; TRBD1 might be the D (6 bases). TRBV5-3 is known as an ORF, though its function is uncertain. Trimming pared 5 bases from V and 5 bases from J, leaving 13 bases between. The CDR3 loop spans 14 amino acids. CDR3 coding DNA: TGTGCCAGAAGGTCGGACAGCCGAAATGAAAAACTGTTTTTT. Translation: CARRSDSRNEKLFF.

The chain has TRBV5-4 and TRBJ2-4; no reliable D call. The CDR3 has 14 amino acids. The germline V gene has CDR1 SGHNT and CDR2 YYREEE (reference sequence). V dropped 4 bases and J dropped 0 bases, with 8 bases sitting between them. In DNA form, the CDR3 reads TGTGCCAGCAGCCCCAGTACAGCCAAAAACATTCAGTACTTC. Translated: CASSPSTAKNIQYF.

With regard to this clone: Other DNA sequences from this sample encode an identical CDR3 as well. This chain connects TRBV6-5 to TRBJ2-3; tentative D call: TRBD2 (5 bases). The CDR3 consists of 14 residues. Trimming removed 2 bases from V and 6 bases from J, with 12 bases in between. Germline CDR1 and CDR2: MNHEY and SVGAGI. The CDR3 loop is CASSYGQRRDTQYF. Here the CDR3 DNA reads TGTGCCAGCAGTTACGGGCAGAGGAGGGATACGCAGTATTTT.

DNA for the CDR3: TGTGCCAGCAGCCCCCCGGGACAGGGGGCGCATGGCTACACCTTC. This translates into CASSPPGQGAHGYTF. The chain recombines TRBV2 with TRBJ1-2; 12 nucleotides align to TRBD1. The CDR3 covers 15 residues. Unmatched junction bases numbered 8, after V lost 6 bases and J lost 6 bases. CDR1 and CDR2 from the germline V gene are SNHLY and FYNNEI.

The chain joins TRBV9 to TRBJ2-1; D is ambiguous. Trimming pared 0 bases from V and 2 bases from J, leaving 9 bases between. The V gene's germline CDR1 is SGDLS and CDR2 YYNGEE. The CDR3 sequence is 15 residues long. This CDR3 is CASSVVAVPYNEQFF. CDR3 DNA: TGTGCCAGCAGCGTAGTGGCGGTTCCCTACAATGAGCAGTTCTTC.

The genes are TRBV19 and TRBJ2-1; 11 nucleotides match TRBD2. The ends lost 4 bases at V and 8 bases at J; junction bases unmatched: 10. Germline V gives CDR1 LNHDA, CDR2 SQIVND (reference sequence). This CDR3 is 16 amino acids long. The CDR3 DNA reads TGTGCCAGTAGTAGCGTGGGACTAGCGGAGAGCTATGAGCAGTTCTTC. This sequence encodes CASSSVGLAESYEQFF. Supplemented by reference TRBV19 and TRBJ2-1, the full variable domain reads DGGITQSPKYLFRKEGQNVTLSCEQNLNHDAMYWYRQDPGQGLRLIYYSQIVNDFQKGDIAEGYSVSREKKESFPLTVTSAQKNPTAFYLCASSSVGLAESYEQFFGPGTRLTVL.